This T cell receptor (beta chain) was identified during a study of T cells in Graves' hyperthyroidism and ophthalmopathy (dated by TCRdb to about 2019). With respect to the entire study: Peripheral blood was sampled at the time of initial diagnosis, prior to any treatment. TCR V-J signatures able to tell the groups apart were searched for in a discovery cohort of around 95 patients, of whom roughly 42 had Graves' ophthalmopathy and around 56 had stable Graves' hyperthyroidism. Prospective prediction of ophthalmopathy was tested in an independent validation cohort consisting of under 20 hyperthyroidism patients and more than 15 patients who later progressed to ophthalmopathy. The approximately 100 discovery patients were randomly divided into training and test sets at a 7:3 ratio. In addition, the study compared T-cell repertoires in thyroid tissue and in blood from roughly 6 Graves' hyperthyroidism patients. Once sampling was done, hyperthyroidism patients were given methimazole at a starting dose of 30 mg daily, whereas ophthalmopathy patients were given high-dose intravenous methylprednisolone. The paper describes TCR Vbeta CDR3 sequencing of 120 to 150 peripheral blood samples, made up of roughly 45 ophthalmopathy patients, 70 to 75 hyperthyroidism patients and 17 progressor patients.

Beyond this particular receptor, the publication reports: Sample size was not statistically predetermined, and investigators were not blinded to group allocation. In validation, the model predicted progression to ophthalmopathy with 60% to 71% sensitivity and around 72% specificity, a median of about six months before onset. In cross-validation, a model built on a 13 V-J signature told ophthalmopathy apart from stable hyperthyroidism with approximately 91% sensitivity and about 81% specificity, and in testing the same model reached 80%/75%. Most expanded thyroid clonotypes (frequency above 0.001) were also detected in blood, suggesting blood repertoires may reflect thyroid immune responses.

Amplification of TCR beta CDR3 regions was carried out from RNA transcripts. For the first round of RT-PCR on the TCR CDR3, the HTBI primer set was used together with the Qiagen OneStep RT-PCR kit. Libraries were constructed in a second round of multiplex PCR, after which size selection and purification were carried out. Sequencing of the libraries was done on an Illumina HiSeq2000 using paired-end 100 bp reads. The paper's processing steps were these. SOAPnuke was used to process the raw data, removing reads that contained adapters or uncalled bases, had a mean Phred below 15, or lacked an exact match to the constant primer or identifier. COPE v1.2.5 was used to merge the high-quality paired reads, and each unique nucleotide sequence was defined as a clonotype. MiTCR v1.1 was used to align clonotypes to the IMGT TRBV, TRBD and TRBJ reference segments. The analysis included only V-J combinations with a frequency above 0.0001, which together covered more than 99% of the repertoires. The TCS score was defined as the ratio of F50 (clonal expansion) to E x V (chaos), calculated using BLOSUM62-based TCRdist between CDR3 peptides within each V-J. Welch's t-statistics and random forest reduced 500 to 550 V-J features to around 14, which were used in a naive Bayes classifier (R e1071). The public reads were run again by TCRdb, first through fastp at Q25 and then through MiXCR, and only productive beta chains were kept. When rows share a CDR3 protein, they turn into one entry using the most common DNA and genes. The V and J calls and clone size are TCRdb's, not the authors'. Present in this sample are some 490,000 distinct CDR3 sequences, roughly 22% of which were seen just once. The ten largest clonotypes hold approximately 49% of the sample.

Germline trimming amounts to 3 bases on V and 2 bases on J, with 5 as the count of junction bases outside the gene matches. The CDR3 goes from the cysteine to the phenylalanine over 15 residues. Just CDR3 DNA is preserved here, 45 bases in frame from base 1. Reading the germline V gene gives CDR1 MDHEN and CDR2 SYDVKM. Ophthalmopathy patients had moderately to severely active disease, Clinical Activity Score of at least 3, NOSPECS grade of at least 4, and duration under 3 months. Any patient with an uncontrolled infection, another autoimmune disease, pregnancy or lactation was excluded. Diagnoses were based on clinical symptoms, serum thyroxine and TRAb, thyroid ultrasound and orbital computed tomography. PBMCs were separated from around 9.1 ml of fresh peripheral blood using Ficoll-Paque density gradient centrifugation. Total RNA was extracted using Trizol reagent, and RNA quality was assessed on an Agilent 2100 Bioanalyzer.

This clonotype was counted ten times or more. Its antigen is currently not known. Nothing much larger sits one base from this clone, and base qualities are not available. The TCR comes from a woman in her 70s with Graves' ophthalmopathy. This chain joins TRBV28 to TRBJ2-7; the junction holds 9 bases that match TRBD2. Sequenced sample: blood. The CDR3 corresponds to CASSFIAGDTYEQYF. The sequenced DNA is TGTGCCAGCAGTTTTATAGCGGGAGACACCTACGAGCAGTACTTC.